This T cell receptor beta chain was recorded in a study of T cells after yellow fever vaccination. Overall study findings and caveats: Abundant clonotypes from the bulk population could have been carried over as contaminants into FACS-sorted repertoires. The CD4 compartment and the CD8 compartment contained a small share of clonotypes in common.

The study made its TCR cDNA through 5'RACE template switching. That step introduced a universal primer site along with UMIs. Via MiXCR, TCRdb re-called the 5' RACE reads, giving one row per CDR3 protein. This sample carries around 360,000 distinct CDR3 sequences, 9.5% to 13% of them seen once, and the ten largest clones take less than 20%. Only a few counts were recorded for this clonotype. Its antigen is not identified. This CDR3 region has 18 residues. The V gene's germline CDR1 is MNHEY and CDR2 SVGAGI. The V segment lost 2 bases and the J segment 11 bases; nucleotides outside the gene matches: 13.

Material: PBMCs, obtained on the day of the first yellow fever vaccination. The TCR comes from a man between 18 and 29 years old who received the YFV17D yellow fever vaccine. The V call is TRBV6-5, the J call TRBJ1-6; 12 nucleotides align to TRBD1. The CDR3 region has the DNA TGTGCCAGCAGTTACGTCCCCGGGACAGGGGGCAAGTGGGCACCCCTCCACTTT. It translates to CASSYVPGTGGKWAPLHF.